This T cell receptor (beta chain) appears in the sequencing data of a study of early T cells in non-severe SARS-CoV-2 infection. This clonotype was observed a few times. The CDR3 length is 12 residues. Germline CDR1 reads LGHNA; CDR2 reads YSLEER. The germline V and J ends were trimmed by 3 bases and 7 bases, with 7 bases remaining between them. Individual cDNA molecules carried attached unique molecular identifiers. TCRdb processed the 5' RACE reads anew with MiXCR; each CDR3 protein has one entry. The sample lists 70,000 or so distinct CDR3 sequences; around 13% were seen once. The gene calls are TRBV4-3 and TRBJ2-1; tentative D call: TRBD1 (5 bases). Source material: whole blood. This sequence was found in an adult who was a healthcare worker with PCR-confirmed SARS-CoV-2 infection or an uninfected control (not recorded which). The CDR3 coding sequence is TGCGCCAGCAGCCAGGCAGGGAATGAGCAGTTCTTC. It translates to CASSQAGNEQFF.